This T cell receptor beta chain was retrieved from a study of blood T cell repertoires in COVID-19. The wider study: Collection of acute and convalescent COVID-19 samples took place in the United States, Italy and Spain. Nucleic acid was either cDNA or gDNA, and it came from T cells, B-cell-depleted T cells, or PBMCs.

In the original processing: Counts of nucleated cells, estimated from reference gene primer amplification, were obtained. TCRdb's table, derived via immunoSEQ multiplex PCR, lists solely in-frame clones and lacks some. The V and J calls and clone size were taken over from that table, and D and trimming were inferred from the DNA. The sample includes about 200,000 clones, 82% of them seen just once. With 10 bases removed from V and 1 base from J, the gap between germline ends came to 18 bases. CDR1 is ENHRY and CDR2 is SYGVKD in the germline V gene. CDR3 length: 15 amino acids. J is TRBJ2-3 and V is TRBV10-3; D possibly corresponds to TRBD1 (5 bases). This sequence originates from a human donor with acute or convalescent COVID-19. The donor label of this sample is uncertain. Sequences were obtained from peripheral blood. This chain's CDR3 is CASRLTDIRTDTQYF. Here the CDR3 DNA reads TGTGCCAGCCGTCTTACGGACATCCGCACAGATACGCAGTATTTT.